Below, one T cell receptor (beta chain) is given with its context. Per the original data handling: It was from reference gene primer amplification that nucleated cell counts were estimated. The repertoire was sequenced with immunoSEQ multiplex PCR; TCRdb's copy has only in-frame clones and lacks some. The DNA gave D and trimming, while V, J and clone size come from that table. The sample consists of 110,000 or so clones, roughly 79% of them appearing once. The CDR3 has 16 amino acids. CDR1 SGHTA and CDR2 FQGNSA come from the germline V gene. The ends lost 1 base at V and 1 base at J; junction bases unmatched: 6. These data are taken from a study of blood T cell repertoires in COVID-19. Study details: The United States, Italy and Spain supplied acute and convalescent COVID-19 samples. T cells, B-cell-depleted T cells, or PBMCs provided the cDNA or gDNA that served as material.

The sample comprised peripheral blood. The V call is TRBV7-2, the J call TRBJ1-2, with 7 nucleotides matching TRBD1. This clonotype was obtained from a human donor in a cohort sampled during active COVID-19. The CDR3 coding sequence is TGTGCCAGCAGCTTAGGACCCGGGACAGATAACTATGGCTACACCTTC. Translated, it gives CASSLGPGTDNYGYTF.